The 30 T cell receptor beta chains presented below share a single source sample, sequenced in a study of shared clonotypes between healthy human individuals (dated by TCRdb to about 2020). CD8 naive samples consisted of CD45RO-negative cells that were positively selected for CCR7, yielding a CD45RA+CCR7+ population without TemRA cells. Libraries were prepared through the immunoSEQ multiplex PCR assay. In its TCRdb copy, this immuneACCESS table keeps in-frame sequences only and misses some clones. Where compared with another copy, unresolved V genes explain less than half of these, and the others have no known cause. A total of hundreds of thousands of clones appear in this sample, 92% of them only once. The ten top clones hold roughly 22% of the sample. Sequenced material: naive CD8+ T cells sorted from blood. The meaning of the sample's cell subset or site label: CD45RA+CCR7+. These receptors originate from a man aged 25-40 years in good health.

V is TRBV6-6 and J is TRBJ2-1; perhaps TRBD1 as D (6 bases). There are 13 residues in the CDR3. Germline V CDR1 and CDR2: MNHNY, SVGAGI (reference sequence). V was cut by 8 bases and J by 4 bases, with 12 bases left in between. The CDR3 region is CASYGQIYNEQFF. The DNA of the CDR3 is TGTGCCAGCTACGGACAGATATACAATGAGCAGTTCTTC.

A single count supports this clone. This chain links TRBV7-9 with TRBJ2-4, with 14 bases matching TRBD2. Germline assignment: CDR1 SEHNR and CDR2 FQNEAQ (reference sequence). The V gene end was trimmed by 5 bases and the J gene end by 9 bases; junction bases not matched to a gene: 3. CDR3 length: 14 residues. DNA of the CDR3: TGTGCCAGCAGCCCGACTAGCGGGAGGGCCATTCAGTACTTC. Translating gives CASSPTSGRAIQYF. Supplemented by reference TRBV7-9 and TRBJ2-4, the full variable domain reads DTGVSQNPRHKITKRGQNVTFRCDPISEHNRLYWYRQTLGQGPEFLTYFQNEAQLEKSRLLSDRFSAERPKGSFSTLEIQRTEQGDSAMYLCASSPTSGRAIQYFGAGTRLSVL.

CDR3 nucleotides: TGTGCCAGCAGTTTAAGACTAGCGGGAGGGCCGAACACCGGGGAGCTGTTTTTT. This codes for CASSLRLAGGPNTGELFF. The chain couples TRBV27 to TRBJ2-2; 14 nucleotides line up with TRBD2. The CDR3 runs to 18 residues. CDR1 is MNHEY, CDR2 SMNVEV, per germline (reference sequence). The trim removed 2 bases at V and 0 bases at J, leaving 2 bases unmatched.

The chain combines TRBV6-5 with TRBJ1-2; D uncertain. From germline, CDR1 is MNHEY and CDR2 SVGAGI. V dropped 0 bases and J dropped 6 bases, with 14 bases sitting between them. The CDR3 length is 15 residues. The CDR3 is CASSYSIPGSHGYTF. The CDR3 region has the DNA TGTGCCAGCAGTTACTCGATTCCGGGGTCGCATGGCTACACCTTC.

As for this clone: The same CDR3 can be traced to other DNA sequences in this sample. V is TRBV27 and J is TRBJ2-1; no definite D call. This CDR3 is built from 15 residues. From germline, CDR1 is MNHEY and CDR2 SMNVEV (reference sequence). V dropped 2 bases and J dropped 0 bases, with 8 bases sitting between them. The CDR3 coding sequence is TGTGCCAGCAGTTTACTTCCGAGCTCCTACAATGAGCAGTTCTTC. Its translation is CASSLLPSSYNEQFF.

The chain has TRBV7-9 and TRBJ1-4; D not resolved. The V end was cut by 5 bases, the J end by 1 base, with 8 bases between. Per the germline V gene, CDR1 is SEHNR and CDR2 is FQNEAQ (reference sequence). The CDR3 sequence is 14 residues long. The CDR3 bases are TGTGCCAGCAGCACGGGTCGAACTAATGAAAAACTGTTTTTT. It yields the protein CASSTGRTNEKLFF.

The chain employs TRBV27 and TRBJ1-2; 7 bases fit TRBD1. V lost 5 bases and J lost 3; bases outside the gene matches: 12. CDR3 size: 16 residues. Germline V CDR1 and CDR2: MNHEY, SMNVEV (reference sequence). The CDR3 loop is CASSPLTGLAYYGYTF. The CDR3 DNA is TGTGCCAGCAGTCCACTGACAGGGCTGGCCTACTATGGCTACACCTTC.

The chain recombines TRBV27 with TRBJ1-2; possibly TRBD1 for D (5 bases). The V gene's germline CDR1 is MNHEY and CDR2 SMNVEV (reference sequence). Trimming took off 5 bases at V and 8 bases at J, with 21 bases between the two ends. This CDR3 contains 15 residues. The CDR3 sequence is CASSLYPWDGGGYTF. In DNA, the CDR3 is TGTGCCAGCAGTCTATACCCCTGGGACGGAGGAGGCTACACCTTC.

The gene calls are TRBV7-6 and TRBJ2-7, with 9 bases aligning to TRBD1. Trimming took 5 bases from V and 2 from J; bases not matched to a gene: 4. The germline gives CDR1 SGHVS, CDR2 FNYEAQ. The CDR3 extends over 14 amino acids. The CDR3 DNA reads TGTGCCAGCAGCGAACAGGGGGCTACCTACGAGCAGTACTTC. It yields the protein CASSEQGATYEQYF.

This clone has just one count. V is TRBV5-6 and J is TRBJ2-7; 10 positions match TRBD2. Germline V lookup: CDR1 SGHDT, CDR2 YYEEEE. The CDR3 spans 14 residues. Trimming cost V 5 bases and J 8 bases; bases outside gene matches: 10. The CDR3 DNA reads as TGTGCCAGCAGTTCCGCTGGGACTAGCGACAAGCAGTACTTC. Protein: CASSSAGTSDKQYF.

This clone was counted once. V usage is TRBV7-9 and J usage is TRBJ2-7; 8 positions agree with TRBD2. The germline CDR1 and CDR2 sequences are SEHNR and FQNEAQ (reference sequence). This CDR3 has 15 amino acids. V lost 5 bases, J lost 2 bases, and 8 bases stayed unmatched. The CDR3, as DNA: TGTGCCAGCAGCGCTAGCGGGCACGGGACCTACGAGCAGTACTTC. It codes for CASSASGHGTYEQYF. The whole variable domain, filled in from reference TRBV7-9 and TRBJ2-7, reads DTGVSQNPRHKITKRGQNVTFRCDPISEHNRLYWYRQTLGQGPEFLTYFQNEAQLEKSRLLSDRFSAERPKGSFSTLEIQRTEQGDSAMYLCASSASGHGTYEQYFGPGTRLTVT.

In this sample, this clone turned up once. The genes are TRBV19 and TRBJ2-7; tentatively, D is TRBD2 (5 bases). Trimming left V 5 bases short and J 3 bases short, with 17 bases between. Looked up from germline, CDR1 is LNHDA and CDR2 is SQIVND (reference sequence). The CDR3 is 15 amino acids. The CDR3 coding sequence is TGTGCCAGTAGTGCCTCATTTAGCGATATCTACGAGCAGTACTTC. Translated: CASSASFSDIYEQYF.

This rearrangement joins TRBV19 to TRBJ2-2, with 8 bases aligning to TRBD1. The CDR3 runs 16 residues. Germline V gene data show CDR1 as LNHDA and CDR2 as SQIVND (reference sequence). V lost 1 base and J lost 2; bases outside the gene matches: 3. CDR3 loop: CASSIVDRDNTGELFF. The CDR3 region has the DNA TGTGCCAGTAGTATAGTGGACAGGGATAACACCGGGGAGCTGTTTTTT.

The CDR3 sequence is CASSQGDGPAWEQYF. The CDR3 DNA reads as TGTGCCAGCAGCCAAGGGGACGGTCCTGCCTGGGAGCAGTACTTC. V and J are TRBV14 and TRBJ2-7; D may correspond to TRBD1 or TRBD2 (5 bases each). The germline V gene encodes CDR1 SGHDN and CDR2 FVKESK. V gave up 1 base and J gave up 7 bases, with 17 bases separating them. This CDR3 has 15 amino acids. Full variable domain (rest looked up from reference TRBV14 and TRBJ2-7): EAGVTQFPSHSVIEKGQTVTLRCDPISGHDNLYWYRRVMGKEIKFLLHFVKESKQDESGMPNNRFLAERTGGTYSTLKVQPAELEDSGVYFCASSQGDGPAWEQYFGPGTRLTVT.

The chain combines TRBV29-1 with TRBJ1-3; tentatively, D is TRBD1 (5 bases). The V end lost 3 bases, the J end lost 3 bases, and 15 bases lay between the germline ends. The CDR3 runs 15 residues. In germline, CDR1 is SQVTM, CDR2 ANQGSEA. The CDR3 loop reads CSVDARAGNGNTIYF. DNA of the CDR3: TGCAGCGTTGACGCCAGGGCAGGGAATGGAAACACCATATATTTT.

The CDR3 region is CASGHRGYNEQFF. CDR3 nucleotides: TGTGCCAGCGGGCACAGGGGATACAATGAGCAGTTCTTC. The rearrangement uses TRBV27 and TRBJ2-1, with TRBD1 matching over 7 bases. V shed 8 bases, J shed 4 bases, and the junction held 5 bases outside the gene matches. This CDR3 comprises 13 residues. Germline CDR1 reads MNHEY; CDR2 reads SMNVEV (reference sequence).

This chain joins TRBV7-9 and TRBJ2-1; a possible D gene is TRBD1 (6 bases). CDR1 SEHNR and CDR2 FQNEAQ come from the germline V gene (reference sequence). V dropped 2 bases and J dropped 5 bases, with 16 bases sitting between them. The CDR3 runs 16 residues. The CDR3, as DNA: TGTGCCAGCAGCTTAATATCCACAGGGACCAACAATGAGCAGTTCTTC. This gives the protein CASSLISTGTNNEQFF. Full variable domain (remainder filled in from reference TRBV7-9 and TRBJ2-1): DTGVSQNPRHKITKRGQNVTFRCDPISEHNRLYWYRQTLGQGPEFLTYFQNEAQLEKSRLLSDRFSAERPKGSFSTLEIQRTEQGDSAMYLCASSLISTGTNNEQFFGPGTRLTVL.

The rearrangement links TRBV27 to TRBJ1-5; tentatively, D is TRBD1 (5 bases). Germline CDR1 reads MNHEY; CDR2 reads SMNVEV (reference sequence). CDR3 length: 13 residues. Trimming shortened V by 6 bases and J by 0 bases, and 6 bases separated the two germline ends. The CDR3 nucleotides are TGTGCCAGCAGGGGGCGTAGCAATCAGCCCCAGCATTTT. Residues: CASRGRSNQPQHF.

Comments on this clone: Other DNA sequences of this sample code for an identical CDR3. The V gene is TRBV10-3, the J gene TRBJ2-3, with 8 nucleotides matching TRBD1. Germline V gene data show CDR1 as ENHRY and CDR2 as SYGVKD. After removal of 3 bases from V and 4 bases from J, the junction contained 3 bases not matched to a gene. The CDR3 is made up of 14 amino acids. CDR3 loop: CAISDAGGPDTQYF. DNA of the CDR3: TGTGCCATCAGTGATGCAGGGGGCCCAGATACGCAGTATTTT.

The chain is built from TRBV13 and TRBJ1-5; 9 nucleotides line up with TRBD1. The ends lost 2 bases at V and 4 bases at J; junction bases unmatched: 3. The germline gives CDR1 PRHDT, CDR2 FYEKMQ (reference sequence). The CDR3 is made up of 15 amino acids. CDR3 amino acids: CASSLFGQGNQPQHF. DNA of the CDR3: TGTGCCAGCAGCTTATTTGGACAGGGGAATCAGCCCCAGCATTTT.

The J gene is TRBJ1-5, the V gene TRBV19; 11 nucleotides agree with TRBD1. Germline V gives CDR1 LNHDA, CDR2 SQIVND (reference sequence). This CDR3 spans 16 amino acids. The ends lost 4 bases at V and 3 bases at J; junction bases unmatched: 5. CDR3 in amino acids: CASSTWTGGDNQPQHF. The CDR3 nucleotides are TGTGCCAGTAGTACCTGGACAGGGGGCGACAATCAGCCCCAGCATTTT.

The V call is TRBV28, the J call TRBJ2-3; 16 bases are a match to TRBD2. V dropped 5 bases and J dropped 5; count of bases not matched to a gene: 10. This CDR3 comprises 18 residues. Looked up from germline, CDR1 is MDHEN and CDR2 is SYDVKM. This CDR3 is CASSIPTGTSGRVDTQYF. For the CDR3, the DNA is TGTGCCAGCAGTATACCTACCGGGACTAGCGGGAGGGTAGATACGCAGTATTTT.

CDR3 region: CASGLRGLEQYF. CDR3 nucleotides: TGTGCCAGCGGTCTCAGGGGGCTTGAGCAGTACTTC. The chain couples TRBV7-6 to TRBJ2-7; TRBD1 matches at 8 bases. V shed 8 bases, J shed 7 bases, and the junction held 7 bases outside the gene matches. Germline values: CDR1 SGHVS, CDR2 FNYEAQ. This CDR3 has 12 residues.

This clone was counted once. The CDR3 spells CSANHRDRLWDTQYF. The CDR3 DNA reads as TGCAGCGCAAACCACCGGGACAGGTTATGGGATACGCAGTATTTT. The rearrangement joins TRBV29-1 to TRBJ2-3; 8 nucleotides agree with TRBD1. Germline CDR1 reads SQVTM; CDR2 reads ANQGSEA. The CDR3 has 15 amino acids. J lost 6 bases, V lost 7 bases, and 15 bases had no gene match.

The rearrangement uses TRBV29-1 and TRBJ1-4; D uncertain. Germline-derived CDR1 and CDR2 are SQVTM and ANQGSEA. V dropped 2 bases and J dropped 8 bases, with 15 bases sitting between them. The CDR3 has 14 amino acids. As DNA, the CDR3 is TGCAGCGTTGAAAATGGGTTCCGTGAAGAAAAACTGTTTTTT. As protein: CSVENGFREEKLFF. Full variable domain (outside the CDR3, taken from reference TRBV29-1 and TRBJ1-4): SAVISQKPSRDICQRGTSLTIQCQVDSQVTMMFWYRQQPGQSLTLIATANQGSEATYESGFVIDKFPISRPNLTFSTLTVSNMSPEDSSIYLCSVENGFREEKLFFGSGTQLSVL.

This rearrangement joins TRBV11-3 to TRBJ2-6; no definite D call. Deletions cut 8 bases from V and 1 base from J, with 12 bases between. Germline-derived CDR1 and CDR2 are SGHNT and YENEEA. CDR3 length: 15 amino acids. Here the CDR3 DNA reads TGTGCCAGCGGACCAGGAGAGTCTGGGGCCAACGTCCTGACTTTC. Encoded protein: CASGPGESGANVLTF.

V usage is TRBV27 and J usage is TRBJ1-4; a weak D match, TRBD1 (6 bases). Germline CDR1 reads MNHEY; CDR2 reads SMNVEV (reference sequence). This CDR3 spans 13 amino acids. Trimming left V 6 bases short and J 7 bases short, with 12 bases between. The CDR3 DNA sequence: TGTGCCAGCAGGGGACACAATCTTGAAAAACTGTTTTTT. Translation: CASRGHNLEKLFF. The full variable domain, completed using reference TRBV27 and TRBJ1-4, is EAQVTQNPRYLITVTGKKLTVTCSQNMNHEYMSWYRQDPGLGLRQIYYSMNVEVTDKGDVPEGYKVSRKEKRNFPLILESPSPNQTSLYFCASRGHNLEKLFFGSGTQLSVL.

J is TRBJ2-7 and V is TRBV11-2, with D maybe TRBD2 (5 bases). The CDR3 runs to 16 residues. Trimming removed 5 bases at V and 3 bases at J, with 20 bases between. Germline CDR1 SGHAT, CDR2 FQNNGV. Here the CDR3 reads CASSPFSGAEGYEQYF. In DNA, the CDR3 is TGTGCCAGCAGCCCGTTCTCTGGAGCAGAGGGCTACGAGCAGTACTTC.

V usage is TRBV10-3 and J usage is TRBJ1-1; D gene unclear. Trimming left V 4 bases short and J 0 bases short, with 9 bases between. Germline CDR1 is ENHRY and CDR2 is SYGVKD. CDR3 length: 14 residues. CDR3: CAISGPKMNTEAFF. DNA of the CDR3: TGTGCCATCAGTGGGCCGAAGATGAACACTGAAGCTTTCTTT.

The DNA of the CDR3 is TGTGCCAGCAGCCCATCTGGGCGGGAGGGCCGGAATGAGCAGTTCTTC. As protein: CASSPSGREGRNEQFF. The chain has TRBV9 and TRBJ2-1, with TRBD2 identical over 9 bases. V lost 4 bases and J lost 7; bases outside the gene matches: 12. The V gene's germline CDR1 is SGDLS and CDR2 YYNGEE. The length of the CDR3 is 16 residues.